The source of this T cell receptor beta chain is a study of shared clonotypes between healthy human individuals. The CDR3 covers 13 residues. Per the germline V gene, CDR1 is MNHEY and CDR2 is SVGAGI. With 2 bases removed from V and 7 bases from J, the gap between germline ends came to 8 bases. Cells designated naive CD8 were CD45RO-negative and were positively selected for CCR7, with terminally differentiated effector memory CD45RA+ cells excluded. The data were produced by immunoSEQ multiplex PCR, yet TCRdb's version contains in-frame clones alone and is incomplete. Among 1.5 million to 2.5 million clones listed, about 95% were seen once.

The receptor was derived from a man between 18 and 35 years old in good health. Sequencing was carried out using naive CD8+ T cells sorted from blood. The V and J genes are TRBV6-5 and TRBJ2-2; no firm D call. Here the CDR3 DNA reads TGTGCCAGCAGTTACGCGCGGAGCGGGGAGCTGTTTTTT. It codes for CASSYARSGELFF.